Below, 5 T cell receptor beta chains from the same sample are listed, as sequenced in a study of blood T cell repertoires in COVID-19. Data came from immunoSEQ multiplex PCR; TCRdb stores just in-frame clones and leaves some out. This table has about 260,000 clones, roughly 87% appearing once. The sequenced material came from peripheral blood. The origin of the receptors is a human donor in a cohort sampled during active COVID-19.

The CDR3 sequence: CASSSDPTGANYGYTF. The CDR3 region has the DNA TGTGCCAGCAGTTCTGACCCAACAGGGGCTAACTATGGCTACACCTTC. The gene calls are TRBV27 and TRBJ1-2; 7 bases align to TRBD1. CDR3 size: 16 residues. Germline V lookup: CDR1 MNHEY, CDR2 SMNVEV (reference sequence). The V gene end was trimmed by 4 bases and the J gene end by 0 bases; junction bases not matched to a gene: 8.

This chain connects TRBV4-1 to TRBJ2-7, with a weak D call TRBD1 (5 bases). CDR3 length: 12 residues. From germline, CDR1 is MGHRA and CDR2 YSYEKL. The germline V and J ends were trimmed by 4 bases and 4 bases, with 8 bases remaining between them. The CDR3 coding sequence is TGCGCCAGCAGCCCCGCAGGGTACGAGCAGTACTTC. It yields the protein CASSPAGYEQYF.

V is TRBV27 and J is TRBJ2-3, with a tentative D call TRBD1 (5 bases). CDR3 length: 15 amino acids. Between the trimmed V and J ends, which lost 4 bases and 0 bases, there was a span of 11 bases. Germline CDR1 is MNHEY and CDR2 is SMNVEV (reference sequence). CDR3 DNA sequence: TGTGCCAGCAGTTCCCAGGGAACTAGCACAGATACGCAGTATTTT. It is translated as CASSSQGTSTDTQYF.

This chain uses TRBV6-4 with TRBJ2-1, with D maybe TRBD2 (5 bases). Germline lookup yields CDR1 MRHNA and CDR2 SNTAGT. The V gene lost 2 bases and the J gene lost 6 bases, with 8 bases spanning the gap. CDR3 length: 13 residues. CDR3 loop: CASSDGLGNEQFF. The CDR3 region has the DNA TGTGCCAGCAGTGACGGACTGGGCAATGAGCAGTTCTTC.

Only one count was recorded for this clone. The rearrangement joins TRBV4-2 to TRBJ2-7; 7 bases match TRBD2. CDR1 is LGHNA, CDR2 YNFKEQ, per germline. CDR3 length: 14 amino acids. Trimming cost V 3 bases and J 5 bases; bases outside gene matches: 7. Here the CDR3 reads CASSHRLAAHEQYF. The CDR3 DNA reads TGTGCCAGCAGCCATCGGCTAGCGGCCCACGAGCAGTACTTC.